This TCR beta chain was obtained from a study of blood T cell repertoires in COVID-19. The overall study: Specimens from acute and convalescent COVID-19 originated in the United States, Italy and Spain. T cells, B-cell-depleted T cells, or PBMCs supplied cDNA or gDNA.

Some clones are missing from TCRdb's copy, which holds only in-frame ones; the method was immunoSEQ multiplex PCR. The sample includes about 70,000 clones, approximately 85% of them seen just once. A single count supports this clone. This TCR was recovered from an elderly man with acute or convalescent COVID-19. Input material: peripheral blood.

The chain's CDR3 is CASTPREREGYNEQFF. As DNA, the CDR3 is TGTGCCAGCACCCCGAGGGAGCGGGAGGGGTACAATGAGCAGTTCTTC. This chain joins TRBV21-1 and TRBJ2-1; the listed D gene, TRBD2, was not tested against the DNA. TRBV21-1 is reported as a pseudogene. The length of the CDR3 is 16 residues.